This entry features one T cell receptor (beta chain) sequence. This may be a read error, as it is one base from a much larger clone. A primer matching the constant region was used to make TCR beta cDNA from approximately 500 ng of total RNA. For TCR beta, libraries were produced by three nested multiplex PCR rounds using slightly modified ARM-PCR. TCRdb analysed the multiplex PCR reads with MiXCR anew, one entry per CDR3 protein. The sample yields approximately 300,000 distinct CDR3 sequences, 65% seen once. This entry belongs to a study of tumor-infiltrating lymphocytes in primary liver carcinoma. Out of unsorted whole blood came the blood RNA, and germline DNA was extracted as well. Material: peripheral blood. The TCR sequence derives from a man between 35 and 55 years old with primary liver carcinoma and hepatitis B virus infection.

The DNA for the CDR3 is TGTGCCAGCAGCACCCCCGGGACAGCAACAGATACGCGGTATTTT. As protein: CASSTPGTATDTRYF. This chain connects TRBV7-9 to TRBJ2-3; 7 nucleotides line up with TRBD1. CDR1 and CDR2 (germline): SEHNR, FQNEAQ (reference sequence). CDR3 length equals 15 residues.